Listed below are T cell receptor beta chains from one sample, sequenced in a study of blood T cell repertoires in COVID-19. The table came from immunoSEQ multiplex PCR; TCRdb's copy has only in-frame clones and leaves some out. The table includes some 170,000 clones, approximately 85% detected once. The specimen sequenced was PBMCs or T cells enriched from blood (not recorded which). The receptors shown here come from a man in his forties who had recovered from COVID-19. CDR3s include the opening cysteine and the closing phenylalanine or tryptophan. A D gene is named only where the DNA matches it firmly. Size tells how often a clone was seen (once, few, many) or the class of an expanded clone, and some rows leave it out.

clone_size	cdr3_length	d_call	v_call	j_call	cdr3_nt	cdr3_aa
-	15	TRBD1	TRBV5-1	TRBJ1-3	TGCGCCAGCAGCTTGTCCAGGGGGCTCGGAAACACCATATATTTT	CASSLSRGLGNTIYF
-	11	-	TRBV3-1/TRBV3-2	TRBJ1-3	TGTGCCAGCAGCCCAGGGGAAACCATATATTTT	CASSPGETIYF
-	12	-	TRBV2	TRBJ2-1	TGTGCCAGCAGTCCGACAGACGGTGAGCAGTTCTTC	CASSPTDGEQFF
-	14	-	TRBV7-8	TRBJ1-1	TGTGCCAGCAGCCCGATAACAGGGAACACTGAAGCTTTCTTT	CASSPITGNTEAFF
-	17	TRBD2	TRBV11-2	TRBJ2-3	TGTGCCAGCAGCTTATTAGAGCGGGGGACCAGCACAGATACGCAGTATTTT	CASSLLERGTSTDTQYF
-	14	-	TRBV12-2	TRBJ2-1	TGTGCAAGTCGCTTACAAGTAGGAGTTAATGAGCAGTTCTTC	CASRLQVGVNEQFF
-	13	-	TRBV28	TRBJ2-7	TGTGCCAGCAGTTTACAGTTATCCTACGAGCAGTACTTC	CASSLQLSYEQYF
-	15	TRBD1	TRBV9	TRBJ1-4	TGTGCCAGCAGCGTTCGACAGGGAACTAATGAAAAACTGTTTTTT	CASSVRQGTNEKLFF
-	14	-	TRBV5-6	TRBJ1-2	TGTGCCAGCAGCTCGGACGGGACTCTATGGGGCTACACCTTC	CASSSDGTLWGYTF
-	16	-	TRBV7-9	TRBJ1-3	TGTGCCAGCAGCTTAGCCCTGCAGGTTTACGGAAACACCATATATTTT	CASSLALQVYGNTIYF
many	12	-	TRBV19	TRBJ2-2	TGTGCCAGTCGCAGGGATACCGGGGAGCTGTTTTTT	CASRRDTGELFF
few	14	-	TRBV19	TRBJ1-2	TGTGCCAGTGTCAGGACTAAAGCTAACTATGGCTACACCTTC	CASVRTKANYGYTF
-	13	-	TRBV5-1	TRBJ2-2	TGCGCCAGCAGCTTGGCCTACACCGGGGAGCTGTTTTTT	CASSLAYTGELFF
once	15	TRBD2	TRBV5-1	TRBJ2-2	TGCGCCAGCGCAGAACCGGGAGGCGGCACCGGGGAGCTGTTTTTT	CASAEPGGGTGELFF
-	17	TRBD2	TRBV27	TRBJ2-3	TGTGCCAGCAGTTTAGGTTTCGGGACTAGCGTCACAGATACGCAGTATTTT	CASSLGFGTSVTDTQYF
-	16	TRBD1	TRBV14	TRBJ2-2	TGTGCCAGCAGCCGCACCCCGGGACAGGGGGCCGGGGAGCTGTTTTTT	CASSRTPGQGAGELFF